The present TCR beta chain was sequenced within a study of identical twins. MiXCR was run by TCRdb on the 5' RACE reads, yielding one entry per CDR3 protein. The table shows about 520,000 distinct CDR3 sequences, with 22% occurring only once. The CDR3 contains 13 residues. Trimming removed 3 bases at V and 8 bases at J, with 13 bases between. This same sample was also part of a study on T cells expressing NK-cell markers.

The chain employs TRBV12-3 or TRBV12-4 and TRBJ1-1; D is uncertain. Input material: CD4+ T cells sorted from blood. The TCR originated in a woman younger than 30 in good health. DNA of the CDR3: TGTGCCAGCAGTTTTGGTTCGGGAAGAGAAGCTTTCTTT. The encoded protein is CASSFGSGREAFF.